A selection of T cell receptor beta chains follows, all from one sample in a study of PD-L1 blockade in urothelial cancer. Data came from immunoSEQ multiplex PCR; TCRdb stores just in-frame clones and leaves some out. This repertoire shows tens of thousands of clones, about 72% found once; its top ten account for less than 4.5%. Sequencing was performed on PBMCs, taken around atezolizumab (anti-PD-L1) treatment. All receptors derive from a man aged 65 to 85 with urothelial cancer. The CDR3 runs from the conserved cysteine through the conserved F or W. The order of the fields is clone size, V gene, D gene, J gene, CDR3 protein, CDR3 DNA. The D gene is left open where the match is weak. Size tells how often a clone was seen (once, few, many) or the class of an expanded clone, and some rows leave it out.

>.|TRBV6-5|TRBD2|TRBJ2-5
CASRAQRGGGETQYF
TGTGCCAGCAGAGCGCAACGGGGGGGCGGGGAGACCCAGTACTTC
>.|TRBV28|TRBD1|TRBJ1-2
CASSTLGRTGYGYTF
TGTGCCAGCAGCACCCTCGGTCGGACAGGGTATGGCTACACCTTC
>.|TRBV7-8|.|TRBJ2-7
CASSLAPQGEQYF
TGTGCCAGCAGCTTAGCGCCACAGGGTGAGCAGTACTTC
>.|TRBV5-8|.|TRBJ2-7
CASSLVRYEQYF
TGTGCCAGCAGCTTGGTCCGTTACGAGCAGTACTTC
>.|TRBV2|.|TRBJ2-7
CASSRDTPPYEQYF
TGTGCCAGCAGCCGGGACACCCCCCCCTACGAGCAGTACTTC
>.|TRBV6-5|TRBD1|TRBJ1-3
CASRRTGTGNTIYF
TGTGCCAGCAGGCGGACAGGGACCGGAAACACCATATATTTT
>few|TRBV7-9|.|TRBJ2-7
CASSFPVVPYEQYF
TGTGCCAGCAGCTTCCCCGTAGTCCCCTACGAGCAGTACTTC
>.|TRBV30|.|TRBJ2-1
CAWSVTGYNEQFF
TGTGCCTGGAGTGTAACAGGGTACAATGAGCAGTTCTTC
>.|TRBV4-2|TRBD2|TRBJ2-3
CASSQGYGRARGTDTQYF
TGTGCCAGCAGCCAAGGGTATGGGAGGGCCCGGGGCACAGATACGCAGTATTTT
>once|TRBV7-2|.|TRBJ1-4
CATKAGATNEKLFF
TGTGCCACCAAAGCAGGGGCCACTAATGAAAAACTGTTTTTT
>.|TRBV2|TRBD1|TRBJ1-3
CASSSGTGRSPLGNTIYF
TGTGCCAGCAGTTCCGGGACAGGGAGATCCCCCCTCGGAAACACCATATATTTT
>few|TRBV14|TRBD1|TRBJ2-3
CASSQISRGLQYF
TGTGCCAGCAGCCAAATCTCTAGGGGGCTTCAGTATTTT
>.|TRBV9|TRBD1|TRBJ1-2
CASSDSQWTGNYGYTF
TGTGCCAGCAGCGACAGCCAGTGGACAGGGAACTATGGCTACACCTTC